These 24 T cell receptor beta chains came from one sample sequenced in a study of shared T cell receptors in the human thymus. TCRdb's copy holds only in-frame clones and misses some; the assay was immunoSEQ multiplex PCR. The sample shows some 640,000 clones, approximately 87% of them seen only once. This sample also appeared in a second study, on human thymus T cells.

Sequencing was carried out using thymocytes. The source is a boy less than two years old with a congenital heart defect.

CDR3: CASMEDRGYGYTF. In DNA form, the CDR3 reads TGTGCCAGCATGGAGGACAGGGGCTATGGCTACACCTTC. The genes are TRBV2 and TRBJ1-2; 9 bases are shared with TRBD1. With 7 bases clipped from V and 4 bases from J, the junction kept 4 bases outside the gene matches. CDR3 length: 13 amino acids. CDR1 is SNHLY and CDR2 is FYNNEI in the germline V gene.

This clone has only a few counts. The CDR3 region is CASSYDLPGANVLTF. CDR3 DNA sequence: TGTGCCAGCAGTTACGACTTACCTGGGGCCAACGTCCTGACTTTC. The chain recombines TRBV6-5 with TRBJ2-6; D is uncertain. The CDR3 runs 15 residues. V gave up 2 bases and J gave up 2 bases, with 7 bases separating them. CDR1 is MNHEY and CDR2 is SVGAGI in the germline V gene.

This sequence joins TRBV19 and TRBJ1-5; 7 positions agree with TRBD1. The CDR3 runs to 17 residues. Germline V gene data show CDR1 as LNHDA and CDR2 as SQIVND (reference sequence). J lost 1 base, V lost 1 base, and 7 bases had no gene match. The CDR3 loop is CASSIVSGQVSNQPQHF. DNA of the CDR3: TGTGCCAGTAGTATAGTGAGCGGACAGGTAAGCAATCAGCCCCAGCATTTT. The entire variable domain, with the rest obtained from reference TRBV19 and TRBJ1-5, is as follows: DGGITQSPKYLFRKEGQNVTLSCEQNLNHDAMYWYRQDPGQGLRLIYYSQIVNDFQKGDIAEGYSVSREKKESFPLTVTSAQKNPTAFYLCASSIVSGQVSNQPQHFGDGTRLSIL.

The J gene is TRBJ2-5, the V gene TRBV7-9; 12 bases fit TRBD1. Germline trimming cut 5 bases from V and 4 bases from J; bases unmatched to any gene: 8. The CDR3 covers 16 residues. Germline CDR1 SEHNR, CDR2 FQNEAQ (reference sequence). The CDR3 DNA reads as TGTGCCAGCAGCCCCGGGACAGGGGGCGCGACAGAGACCCAGTACTTC. It is translated as CASSPGTGGATETQYF.

The chain couples TRBV19 to TRBJ1-5, with D tentatively TRBD1 (5 bases). The V end was cut by 5 bases, the J end by 3 bases, with 20 bases between. CDR1 is LNHDA and CDR2 is SQIVND in the germline V gene (reference sequence). CDR3 length equals 17 residues. The CDR3 DNA sequence: TGTGCCAGTAGTGTCGGGGGTTGCCCGCCCCTCAATCAGCCCCAGCATTTT. The encoded protein is CASSVGGCPPLNQPQHF. Variable domain in full (rest from reference TRBV19 and TRBJ1-5): DGGITQSPKYLFRKEGQNVTLSCEQNLNHDAMYWYRQDPGQGLRLIYYSQIVNDFQKGDIAEGYSVSREKKESFPLTVTSAQKNPTAFYLCASSVGGCPPLNQPQHFGDGTRLSIL.

The gene calls are TRBV27 and TRBJ2-3; tentative D call: TRBD2 (6 bases). The CDR3 sequence is 14 residues long. Trimming took off 6 bases at V and 2 bases at J, with 12 bases between the two ends. Looked up from germline, CDR1 is MNHEY and CDR2 is SMNVEV (reference sequence). Written as DNA, the CDR3 is TGTGCCAGCAGCATGACTAGTCCCACAGATACGCAGTATTTT. This gives the protein CASSMTSPTDTQYF.

The rearrangement links TRBV28 to TRBJ2-7; D is unclear. The germline V gene has CDR1 MDHEN and CDR2 SYDVKM. CDR3 length equals 11 residues. V shed 7 bases and J shed 1 base, with 5 bases lying between them. CDR3 loop: CASTTSYEQYF. CDR3 sequence (DNA): TGTGCCAGCACGACTTCCTACGAGCAGTACTTC.

The chain is built from TRBV5-8 and TRBJ1-3; tentative D call: TRBD1 (6 bases). Per the germline V gene, CDR1 is SGHTS and CDR2 is YDEGEE. V lost 2 bases, J lost 2 bases, and 11 bases lay in between. This CDR3 is built from 15 residues. DNA of the CDR3: TGTGCCAGCAGCTTCGGCAGGGGACCTGGAAACACCATATATTTT. Protein: CASSFGRGPGNTIYF. The full variable domain, with the rest looked up from reference TRBV5-8 and TRBJ1-3, is EAGVTQSPTHLIKTRGQQATLRCSPISGHTSVYWYQQALGLGLQFLLWYDEGEERNRGNFPPRFSGRQFPNYSSELNVNALELEDSALYLCASSFGRGPGNTIYFGEGSWLTVV.

The rearrangement uses TRBV4-3 and TRBJ2-7; the D is unclear. The germline V gene encodes CDR1 LGHNA and CDR2 YSLEER. This CDR3 region has 17 residues. The V gene lost 4 bases and the J gene lost 2 bases, with 21 bases spanning the gap. In nucleotides, the CDR3 is TGCGCCAGCAGCCTAACCCTTAGTTTCCGCACTCCCTACGAGCAGTACTTC. This sequence encodes CASSLTLSFRTPYEQYF.

The gene calls are TRBV4-3 and TRBJ2-5; 10 positions match TRBD1. The CDR3 sequence is 16 residues long. Germline V gene lookup returns CDR1 LGHNA and CDR2 YSLEER. V lost 0 bases, J lost 4 bases, and 5 bases stayed unmatched. CDR3: CASSQDDRGRGETQYF. The DNA of the CDR3 is TGCGCCAGCAGCCAAGATGACAGGGGGCGCGGAGAGACCCAGTACTTC.

This clone was seen only once. The same CDR3 is also encoded by other DNA sequences in this sample. This chain uses TRBV29-1 with TRBJ1-1, with D tentatively TRBD1 (5 bases). The ends were cut back, 4 bases at V and 3 bases at J, with 9 bases in the middle. Germline V lookup: CDR1 SQVTM, CDR2 ANQGSEA. This CDR3 is 12 amino acids long. Written as DNA, the CDR3 is TGCAGCGTTGCGGGAGGGGACACTGAAGCTTTCTTT. Amino acid sequence: CSVAGGDTEAFF.

This clone came up a few times. The rearrangement links TRBV12-2 to TRBJ1-5; TRBD1 is taken as the D call from the table, unchecked against the DNA. TRBV12-2 is reported as a pseudogene. This CDR3 has 16 residues. This CDR3 reads CASRLGQKSNHQPQHF. The CDR3 DNA is TGTGCAAGTCGCTTAGGACAGAAATCGAACCATCAGCCCCAGCATTTT.

The V call is TRBV28, the J call TRBJ2-1; tentative D call: TRBD1 (6 bases). V dropped 5 bases and J dropped 5 bases, with 7 bases sitting between them. This CDR3 spans 12 amino acids. Germline CDR1 and CDR2: MDHEN and SYDVKM. CDR3 in amino acids: CASSRTDNEQFF. The CDR3 DNA reads TGTGCCAGCAGTCGGACAGACAATGAGCAGTTCTTC.

V usage is TRBV7-6 and J usage is TRBJ1-2; weak D call: TRBD1 (6 bases). The CDR3 loop spans 22 amino acids. Between the trimmed V and J ends, which lost 5 bases and 5 bases, there was a span of 39 bases. Germline V gives CDR1 SGHVS, CDR2 FNYEAQ. The CDR3 DNA reads as TGTGCCAGCAGCCCCTACCCAACGGGGGGCAGGTTATGGTTAGCGGCCGAATATGGCTACACCTTC. It encodes CASSPYPTGGRLWLAAEYGYTF.

This chain connects TRBV7-9 to TRBJ1-1; D possibly corresponds to TRBD1 (6 bases). The germline V gene has CDR1 SEHNR and CDR2 FQNEAQ (reference sequence). This CDR3 is 15 amino acids long. V was clipped by 6 bases and J by 6 bases, with 20 bases between them. The CDR3 reads CASRDTGTPPPEAFF. Here the CDR3 DNA reads TGTGCCAGCAGGGACACCGGGACACCACCCCCTGAAGCTTTCTTT.

The chain combines TRBV28 with TRBJ2-1; tentative D call: TRBD2 (6 bases). V was shortened by 7 bases and J by 5 bases, with 18 bases between the two germline ends. The CDR3 consists of 15 residues. Per germline, CDR1 MDHEN and CDR2 SYDVKM. In DNA form, the CDR3 reads TGTGCCAGCATCATGAGGGACGGGGGTGACAATGAGCAGTTCTTC. Protein: CASIMRDGGDNEQFF. Complete variable domain (other parts from reference TRBV28 and TRBJ2-1): DVKVTQSSRYLVKRTGEKVFLECVQDMDHENMFWYRQDPGLGLRLIYFSYDVKMKEKGDIPEGYSVSREKKERFSLILESASTNQTSMYLCASIMRDGGDNEQFFGPGTRLTVL.

The chain recombines TRBV30 with TRBJ1-5, with 7 nucleotides matching TRBD1. V lost 5 bases to trimming and J lost 0 bases; unmatched junction nucleotides: 19. The CDR3 sequence is 19 residues long. Germline-derived CDR1 and CDR2 are GTSNPN and SVGIG (reference sequence). CDR3 residues: CAWQTGTGKRGYSNQPQHF. CDR3 nucleotide sequence: TGTGCCTGGCAGACAGGGACGGGGAAGAGAGGCTATAGCAATCAGCCCCAGCATTTT.

CDR3 sequence: CASSPLTSSYEQYF. The CDR3 DNA follows: TGTGCCAGCAGCCCACTGACAAGCTCCTACGAGCAGTACTTC. V gene TRBV28 combines with J gene TRBJ2-7; D unresolved. This CDR3 is built from 14 residues. V shed 6 bases and J shed 0 bases, with 12 bases lying between them. Germline values: CDR1 MDHEN, CDR2 SYDVKM.

This chain uses TRBV5-6 with TRBJ2-7; no definite D call. Germline lookup yields CDR1 SGHDT and CDR2 YYEEEE. The CDR3 has 13 residues. V gave up 4 bases and J gave up 2 bases, with 10 bases separating them. CDR3 nucleotides: TGTGCCAGCAGCCTGGCAGACACCTACGAGCAGTACTTC. Its protein is CASSLADTYEQYF.

The rearrangement uses TRBV6-6 and TRBJ1-2, with 9 bases that match TRBD1. Germline V gene data show CDR1 as MNHNY and CDR2 as SVGAGI (reference sequence). Germline trimming cut 3 bases from V and 6 bases from J; bases unmatched to any gene: 8. CDR3 length: 15 amino acids. The CDR3 DNA sequence: TGTGCCAGCAGTTATGGGACAGGGATGATTGATGGCTACACCTTC. It is translated as CASSYGTGMIDGYTF.

The V call is TRBV28, the J call TRBJ2-2; TRBD1 agrees at 10 bases. With 4 bases clipped from V and 5 bases from J, the junction kept 4 bases outside the gene matches. Germline assignment: CDR1 MDHEN and CDR2 SYDVKM. This CDR3 region has 15 residues. The CDR3 sequence: CASSCPGQGTGELFF. CDR3 coding DNA: TGTGCCAGCAGTTGCCCGGGACAGGGGACCGGGGAGCTGTTTTTT. Combining the CDR3 with reference TRBV28 and TRBJ2-2 gives the whole variable domain DVKVTQSSRYLVKRTGEKVFLECVQDMDHENMFWYRQDPGLGLRLIYFSYDVKMKEKGDIPEGYSVSREKKERFSLILESASTNQTSMYLCASSCPGQGTGELFFGEGSRLTVL.

V and J are TRBV5-1 and TRBJ2-5; D may be TRBD1 (5 bases). The germline V gene has CDR1 SGHRS and CDR2 YFSETQ. V lost 2 bases to trimming and J lost 5 bases, with 10 bases between them. The CDR3 sequence is 13 residues long. The CDR3 nucleotides are TGCGCCAGCAGCTTTGACAGTGCTGAGACCCAGTACTTC. This encodes CASSFDSAETQYF.

This clone has a single count. V usage is TRBV9 and J usage is TRBJ1-2, with 8 nucleotides matching TRBD1. V dropped 4 bases and J dropped 8; count of bases not matched to a gene: 10. The CDR3 has 14 residues. From germline, CDR1 is SGDLS and CDR2 YYNGEE. The CDR3, as DNA: TGTGCCAGCAGCCTACAGGGACAGGCGCGCGGCTACACCTTC. This sequence encodes CASSLQGQARGYTF.

J is TRBJ1-2 and V is TRBV14; 7 bases match TRBD1. J gave up 2 bases and V 4 bases, and 19 bases lay outside the gene matches. The CDR3 has 19 residues. CDR1 SGHDN and CDR2 FVKESK come from the germline V gene. This CDR3 reads CASSPGSRGDRGFNYGYTF. Written as DNA, the CDR3 is TGTGCCAGCAGCCCCGGATCCAGGGGGGATCGGGGCTTCAACTATGGCTACACCTTC.